At least ten counts were recorded for the clone carrying this T cell receptor (beta chain). Regions amplified from RNA transcripts were the TCR beta CDR3 regions. When the TCR CDR3 underwent first-round RT-PCR, the HTBI primer set was used. TCRdb used MiXCR to reprocess the multiplex PCR reads, holding one entry per CDR3 protein. The profile covers about 280,000 distinct CDR3 sequences, with less than 30% appearing a single time and approximately 25% taken by the ten largest. This sample is part of a study of T cells in Graves' hyperthyroidism and ophthalmopathy. Looked up from germline, CDR1 is LGHNT and CDR2 is FRNRAP. CDR3 length: 15 residues. V was pared by 0 bases and J by 5 bases, with 10 bases between.

The sequenced sample consisted of blood. The TCR comes from a man aged 40-49 years with Graves' hyperthyroidism that later progressed to Graves' ophthalmopathy. The rearrangement joins TRBV12-5 to TRBJ2-2; D possibly corresponds to TRBD1 (7 bases). The CDR3 sequence is CASGLVAGGTGELFF. The CDR3 DNA reads TGTGCTAGTGGTTTGGTGGCAGGGGGGACCGGGGAGCTGTTTTTT.